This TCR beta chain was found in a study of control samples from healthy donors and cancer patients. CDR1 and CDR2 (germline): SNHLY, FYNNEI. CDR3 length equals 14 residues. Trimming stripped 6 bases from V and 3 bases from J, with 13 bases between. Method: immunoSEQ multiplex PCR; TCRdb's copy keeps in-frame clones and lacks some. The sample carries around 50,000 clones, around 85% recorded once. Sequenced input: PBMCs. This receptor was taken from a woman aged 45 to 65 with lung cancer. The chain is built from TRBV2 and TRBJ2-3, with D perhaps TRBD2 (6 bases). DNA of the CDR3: TGTGCCAGCAGGGGACGACTAGAGACAGATACGCAGTATTTT. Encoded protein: CASRGRLETDTQYF.